The 15 T cell receptor beta chains presented below share a single source sample, sequenced in a study of regulatory T cells in long-lasting Graves disease. Arm-PCR of CDR3 regions with iRepertoire HTBI primers generated TCR beta libraries. TCRdb re-derived calls from the multiplex PCR reads in MiXCR, one entry per CDR3 protein. The sample shows under 250,000 distinct CDR3 sequences, roughly 20% of them seen only once. Documented time point: newly diagnosed GD, antithyroid drugs for less than 3 months. Generation of the TCR library employed RNA extracted from PBMCs. These sequences were also reported in another study, on T cells in Graves' hyperthyroidism and ophthalmopathy.

The starting material was peripheral blood mononuclear cells (PBMCs), obtained at new diagnosis, from a patient treated with antithyroid drugs. The receptors come from a woman in her twenties or thirties with Graves disease.

Many counts were recorded for this clonotype. This chain joins TRBV29-1 and TRBJ2-3; D not certain. Germline V gives CDR1 SQVTM, CDR2 ANQGSEA. CDR3 length equals 13 residues. Trimming stripped 2 bases from V and 0 bases from J, with 6 bases between. CDR3 nucleotide sequence: TGCAGCGTTGAACGGTCTAGCACAGATACGCAGTATTTT. It codes for CSVERSSTDTQYF.

This clonotype was seen ten or more times. This chain joins TRBV3-1 and TRBJ1-6; TRBD1 might be the D (5 bases). The CDR3 runs 15 residues. Deletions cut 4 bases from V and 7 bases from J, with 14 bases between. Germline V gene lookup returns CDR1 LGHDT and CDR2 YNNKEL (reference sequence). The CDR3 DNA reads as TGTGCCAGCAGCCTCGAGGGACTGACGAATTCACCCCTCCACTTT. Protein product: CASSLEGLTNSPLHF.

V is TRBV19 and J is TRBJ2-1, with TRBD2 matching over 8 bases. Germline lookup yields CDR1 LNHDA and CDR2 SQIVND (reference sequence). This CDR3 region has 19 residues. V was clipped by 4 bases and J by 4 bases; unmatched bases: 18. The CDR3 DNA reads as TGTGCCAGTAGTACCGTCCTCCGGGGTCTAGCGGGCTTTTACAATGAGCAGTTCTTC. This gives the protein CASSTVLRGLAGFYNEQFF.

The sample holds many counts of this clonotype. V is TRBV6-1 and J is TRBJ2-5; 8 bases align to TRBD1. Germline CDR1 MNHNS, CDR2 SASEGT. V trimming: 2 bases; J trimming: 2 bases; junction bases outside the gene matches: 4. This CDR3 has 15 amino acids. Written as DNA, the CDR3 is TGTGCCAGCAGTGAACAGGGGGCCTTTCAAGAGACCCAGTACTTC. It encodes CASSEQGAFQETQYF.

This clonotype was seen at least ten times. The rearrangement joins TRBV20-1 to TRBJ2-4, with 10 positions matching TRBD2. This CDR3 comprises 19 residues. Germline V gives CDR1 DFQATT, CDR2 SNEGSKA (reference sequence). V shed 0 bases, J shed 0 bases, and the junction held 11 bases outside the gene matches. In nucleotides, the CDR3 is TGCAGTGCTAGAGATCTTCTAGCGGGGGCCCTTCTAGCCAAAAACATTCAGTACTTC. Its protein is CSARDLLAGALLAKNIQYF.

This clonotype was counted only a few times. The chain links TRBV6-1 to TRBJ1-6, with 9 nucleotides matching TRBD1. The ends lost 2 bases at V and 14 bases at J; junction bases unmatched: 13. The CDR3 contains 16 residues. In germline, CDR1 is MNHNS, CDR2 SASEGT. The CDR3 loop is CASSELAGDRDDTLHF. CDR3 nucleotide sequence: TGTGCCAGCAGTGAACTAGCGGGGGACAGGGACGACACCCTCCACTTT.

The chain combines TRBV4-2 with TRBJ2-1; D gene uncertain. The V gene lost 0 bases and the J gene lost 2 bases, with 14 bases spanning the gap. There are 17 residues in the CDR3. Germline V gene sequence: CDR1 LGHNA, CDR2 YNFKEQ. The CDR3 nucleotides are TGTGCCAGCAGCCAAGAGACCAGCACAATAACCTACAATGAGCAGTTCTTC. This codes for CASSQETSTITYNEQFF.

There are many counts of this clonotype. This chain connects TRBV9 to TRBJ1-1; TRBD1 matches 9 bases. The junction had 13 bases not matched to a gene; V was cut back by 3 bases and J by 4 bases. Germline CDR1 reads SGDLS; CDR2 reads YYNGEE. This CDR3 region has 17 residues. The chain's CDR3 is CASSAFGTGSMGTEAFF. The CDR3, as DNA: TGTGCCAGCAGCGCCTTCGGGACAGGGTCGATGGGCACTGAAGCTTTCTTT. The full variable domain, rest sourced from reference TRBV9 and TRBJ1-1, is DSGVTQTPKHLITATGQRVTLRCSPRSGDLSVYWYQQSLDQGLQFLIQYYNGEERAKGNILERFSAQQFPDLHSELNLSSLELGDSALYFCASSAFGTGSMGTEAFFGQGTRLTVV.

This clonotype was observed at least ten times. The rearrangement joins TRBV10-1 to TRBJ1-6; D is undetermined. The CDR3 sequence is 13 residues long. Trimming cost V 6 bases and J 7 bases, with 10 bases left between them. Germline CDR1 and CDR2: WNHNN and SYGVQD (reference sequence). The CDR3 reads CASSGSLNSPLHF. In DNA form, the CDR3 reads TGCGCCAGCAGCGGGAGCCTCAATTCACCCCTCCACTTT.

The sample holds many counts of this clonotype. Compared with germline, one end of the junction differs, possibly owing to a read error. The chain combines TRBV12-3 or TRBV12-4 with TRBJ1-3; 9 nucleotides agree with TRBD1. There are 11 residues in the CDR3. The CDR3 DNA sequence: TGTGCCAGCAGCTACGGACAGGGGAGCCGGTTT. It specifies CASSYGQGSRF.

J is TRBJ2-5 and V is TRBV7-9; 8 bases align to TRBD1. Germline CDR1 is SEHNR and CDR2 is FQNEAQ (reference sequence). With 5 bases clipped from V and 5 bases from J, the junction kept 16 bases outside the gene matches. CDR3 length: 17 amino acids. For the CDR3, the DNA is TGTGCCAGCAGCCGAAAAGTAGGGACAGGCGAGGGGGAGACCCAGTACTTC. Translating it yields CASSRKVGTGEGETQYF. Full variable domain (remainder filled in from reference TRBV7-9 and TRBJ2-5): DTGVSQNPRHKITKRGQNVTFRCDPISEHNRLYWYRQTLGQGPEFLTYFQNEAQLEKSRLLSDRFSAERPKGSFSTLEIQRTEQGDSAMYLCASSRKVGTGEGETQYFGPGTRLLVL.

As regards this clonotype: A much larger clonotype is one base distant, so this may be a read error. This chain joins TRBV20-1 and TRBJ1-6; 11 bases agree with TRBD1. The CDR3 has 14 amino acids. J was trimmed by 12 bases and V by 1 base; bases with no gene match: 5. CDR1 DFQATT and CDR2 SNEGSKA come from the germline V gene (reference sequence). CDR3 sequence: CSARVGQGVLPLHF. CDR3 nucleotide sequence: TGCAGTGCTAGAGTGGGACAGGGGGTTTTACCCCTCCACTTT.

This clonotype was picked up many times. V and J are TRBV29-1 and TRBJ2-1; the match to TRBD2 covers 8 bases. From germline, CDR1 is SQVTM and CDR2 ANQGSEA. There are 10 residues in the CDR3. Trimming cost V 6 bases and J 15 bases; bases outside gene matches: 7. Here the CDR3 DNA reads TGCAGCGTGGAAATAGCGGGACGGTTCTTC. The encoded protein is CSVEIAGRFF.

The sample holds many counts of this clonotype. This CDR3 reads CASSSRGTSGRRETQYF. CDR3 nucleotides: TGTGCCAGCAGTTCCAGGGGGACTAGCGGGAGAAGAGAGACCCAGTACTTC. This rearrangement joins TRBV27 to TRBJ2-5, with 14 bases matching TRBD2. The trim removed 4 bases at V and 4 bases at J, leaving 8 bases unmatched. Germline values: CDR1 MNHEY, CDR2 SMNVEV (reference sequence). CDR3 size: 17 residues.

This clonotype has a count of ten or more. Possible read error: a much larger clone is one base away. The V and J genes are TRBV6-5 and TRBJ1-1; unclear D gene. With 2 bases removed from V and 2 bases from J, the gap between germline ends came to 12 bases. The CDR3 contains 15 residues. Per germline, CDR1 MNHEY and CDR2 SVGAGI. CDR3 amino acids: CASSYAGPINTEAFF. The CDR3 DNA reads as TGTGCCAGCAGTTACGCCGGACCGATTAACACTGAAGCTTTCTTT.